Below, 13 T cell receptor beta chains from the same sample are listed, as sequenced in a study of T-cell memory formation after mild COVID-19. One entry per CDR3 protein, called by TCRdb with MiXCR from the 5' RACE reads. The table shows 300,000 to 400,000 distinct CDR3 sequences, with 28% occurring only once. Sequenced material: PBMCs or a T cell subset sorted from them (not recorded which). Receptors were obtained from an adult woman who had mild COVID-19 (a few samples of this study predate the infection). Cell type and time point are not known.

Here the CDR3 reads CASSPAQIGRHNEQFF. CDR3 in DNA: TGTGCCAGCAGCCCGGCCCAGATCGGGAGGCACAATGAGCAGTTCTTC. The rearrangement joins TRBV7-9 to TRBJ2-1; 7 bases are shared with TRBD2. CDR3 length equals 16 residues. Per germline, CDR1 SEHNR and CDR2 FQNEAQ (reference sequence). J gave up 5 bases and V 5 bases, and 12 bases lay outside the gene matches. The whole variable domain, remainder taken from reference TRBV7-9 and TRBJ2-1, is DTGVSQNPRHKITKRGQNVTFRCDPISEHNRLYWYRQTLGQGPEFLTYFQNEAQLEKSRLLSDRFSAERPKGSFSTLEIQRTEQGDSAMYLCASSPAQIGRHNEQFFGPGTRLTVL.

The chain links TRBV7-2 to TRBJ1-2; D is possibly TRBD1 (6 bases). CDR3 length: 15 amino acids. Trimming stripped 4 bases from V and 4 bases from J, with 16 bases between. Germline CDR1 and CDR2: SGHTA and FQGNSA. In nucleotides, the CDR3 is TGTGCCAGCAGCTCGCAGGGGCAAGTGGGCTATGGCTACACCTTC. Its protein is CASSSQGQVGYGYTF.

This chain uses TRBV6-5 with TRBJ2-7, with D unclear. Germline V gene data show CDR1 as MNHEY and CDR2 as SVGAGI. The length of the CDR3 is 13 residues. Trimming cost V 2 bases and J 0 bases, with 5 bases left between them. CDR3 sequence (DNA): TGTGCCAGCAGTTACCCCGGCTCCTACGAGCAGTACTTC. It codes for CASSYPGSYEQYF.

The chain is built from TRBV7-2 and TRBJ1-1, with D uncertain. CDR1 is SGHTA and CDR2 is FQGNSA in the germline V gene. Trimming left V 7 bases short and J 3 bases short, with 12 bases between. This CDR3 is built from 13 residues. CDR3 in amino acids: CASKVQRDTEAFF. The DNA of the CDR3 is TGTGCCAGCAAAGTGCAGAGGGACACTGAAGCTTTCTTT.

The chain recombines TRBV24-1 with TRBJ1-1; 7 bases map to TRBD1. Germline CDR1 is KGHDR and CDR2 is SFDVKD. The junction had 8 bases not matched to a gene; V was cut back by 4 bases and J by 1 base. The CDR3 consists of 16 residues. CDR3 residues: CATSDSTRTGNTEAFF. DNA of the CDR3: TGTGCCACCAGTGACTCTACACGGACAGGGAACACTGAAGCTTTCTTT.

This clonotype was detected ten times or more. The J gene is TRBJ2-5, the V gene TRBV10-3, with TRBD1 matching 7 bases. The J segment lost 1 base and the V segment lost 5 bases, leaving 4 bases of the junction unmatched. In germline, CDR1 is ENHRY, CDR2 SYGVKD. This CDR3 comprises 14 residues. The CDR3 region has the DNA TGTGCCATCAGTCCTCCAGGGGGCCAAGAGACCCAGTACTTC. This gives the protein CAISPPGGQETQYF.

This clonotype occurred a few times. CDR3 in DNA: TGTGCCAGCTCGACGGACAGGGTGGCCCACTACGAGCAGTACTTC. Amino acid sequence: CASSTDRVAHYEQYF. This chain uses TRBV18 with TRBJ2-7, with 8 bases aligning to TRBD1. Germline values: CDR1 KGHSH, CDR2 LQKENI. The CDR3 runs to 15 residues. J lost 3 bases, V lost 6 bases, and 10 bases had no gene match.

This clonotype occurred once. The CDR3 protein is CATSRNTDTQYF. CDR3 nucleotide sequence: TGTGCCACCAGCAGAAACACAGATACGCAGTATTTT. The chain recombines TRBV15 with TRBJ2-3, with D unclear. Trimming left V 2 bases short and J 2 bases short, with 2 bases between. The CDR3 runs to 12 residues. Germline V gene lookup returns CDR1 LNHNV and CDR2 YYDKDF (reference sequence).

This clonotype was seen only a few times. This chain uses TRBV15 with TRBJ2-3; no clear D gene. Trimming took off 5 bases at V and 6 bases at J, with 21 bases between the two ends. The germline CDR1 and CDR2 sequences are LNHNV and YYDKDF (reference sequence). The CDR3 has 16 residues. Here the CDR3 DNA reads TGTGCCACCAGCGGAAGAGGTTCAGACCCCCTTGATACGCAGTATTTT. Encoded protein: CATSGRGSDPLDTQYF.

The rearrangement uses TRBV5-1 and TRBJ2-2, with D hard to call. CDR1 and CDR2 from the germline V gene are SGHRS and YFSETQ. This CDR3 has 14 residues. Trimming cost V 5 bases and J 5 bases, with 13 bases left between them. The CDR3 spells CASRTPVGTGELFF. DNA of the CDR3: TGCGCCAGCAGGACCCCGGTGGGGACCGGGGAGCTGTTTTTT.

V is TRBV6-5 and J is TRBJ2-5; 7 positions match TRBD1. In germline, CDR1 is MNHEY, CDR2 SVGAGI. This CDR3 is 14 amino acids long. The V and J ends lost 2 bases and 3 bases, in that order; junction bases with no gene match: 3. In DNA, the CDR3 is TGTGCCAGCAGTTACGTAGGACAGGAAGAGACCCAGTACTTC. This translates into CASSYVGQEETQYF.

CDR3 sequence: CSVETGRDTEAFF. CDR3 DNA: TGCAGCGTTGAAACAGGGAGGGACACTGAAGCTTTCTTT. The chain couples TRBV29-1 to TRBJ1-1; D might be TRBD1 (6 bases). The length of the CDR3 is 13 residues. V dropped 2 bases and J dropped 3 bases, with 10 bases sitting between them. Germline V gene data show CDR1 as SQVTM and CDR2 as ANQGSEA.

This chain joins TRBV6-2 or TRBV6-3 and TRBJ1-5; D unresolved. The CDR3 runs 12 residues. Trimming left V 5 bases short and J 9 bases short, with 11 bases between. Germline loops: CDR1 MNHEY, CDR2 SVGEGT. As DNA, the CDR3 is TGTGCCAGCAGTCTCACTCTGGGGCCCCAGCATTTT. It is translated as CASSLTLGPQHF.